This is a list of T cell receptor beta chains from one sample in a study of blood T cell repertoires in COVID-19. Sequenced by immunoSEQ multiplex PCR; TCRdb stores in-frame clones only, minus some. Among some 30,000 clones, 75% to 90% were seen once, and the ten largest hold approximately 49%. The sequencing input was peripheral blood. Receptors were obtained from a human donor with acute or convalescent COVID-19. The donor label of this sample is uncertain. Both conserved end residues are part of each CDR3. The D gene is left open where the match is weak. Size values are once, few and many counts, or a class for expanded clones, and some rows have none.

TRBV28	15	NA	NA	TRBJ1-6	CASSLTSSYNSPLHF	TGTGCCAGCAGTTTGACTAGCTCCTATAATTCACCCCTCCACTTT
TRBV5-8	12	NA	NA	TRBJ1-2	CASSPAVGRYTF	TGTGCCAGCAGCCCCGCCGTGGGGCGCTACACCTTC
TRBV6-6	13	NA	few	TRBJ2-3	CASLDSPRDTQYF	TGTGCCAGCTTGGACTCCCCCAGGGATACGCAGTATTTT
TRBV4-1	20	NA	NA	TRBJ2-2	CASSHFGGVRARGKGGELFF	TGCGCCAGCAGCCATTTTGGCGGCGTCCGGGCTCGCGGGAAGGGCGGGGAGCTGTTTTTT
TRBV25-1	14	NA	NA	TRBJ2-1	CASSDERPYNEQFF	TGTGCCAGCAGTGATGAGCGCCCCTACAATGAGCAGTTCTTC
TRBV5-4	16	TRBD1	NA	TRBJ2-6	CASSLGGQSGANVLTF	TGTGCCAGCAGCTTGGGGGGACAGTCTGGGGCCAACGTCCTGACTTTC
TRBV5-6	14	TRBD1	NA	TRBJ2-5	CASSLDRGLETQYF	TGTGCCAGCAGTCTTGACAGGGGGCTTGAGACCCAGTACTTC
TRBV5-1	11	NA	NA	TRBJ2-1	CASSRRAEQFF	TGCGCCAGCAGCAGGAGGGCTGAGCAGTTCTTC
TRBV3-1/TRBV3-2	15	TRBD1	NA	TRBJ1-2	CASSLTWDSAGGYTF	TGTGCCAGCAGCCTTACCTGGGACAGCGCGGGAGGCTACACCTTC
TRBV5-4	14	TRBD1	few	TRBJ1-1	CASSSIQGDTEAFF	TGTGCCAGCAGCAGTATTCAGGGGGACACTGAAGCTTTCTTT
TRBV25-1	16	NA	once	TRBJ1-5	CASSAAGVSSNQPQHF	TGTGCCAGCAGTGCAGCGGGGGTAAGCAGCAATCAGCCCCAGCATTTT
TRBV20-1	14	NA	NA	TRBJ2-7	CSASSRGFGYEQYF	TGCAGTGCTAGTAGCAGGGGATTTGGCTACGAGCAGTACTTC
TRBV27	14	TRBD1	NA	TRBJ1-2	CASSPQDRVYGYTF	TGTGCCAGCAGTCCACAAGACAGGGTCTATGGCTACACCTTC
TRBV5-5	16	TRBD2	NA	TRBJ2-3	CASSLVSLAVSDTQYF	TGTGCCAGCAGCTTGGTATCGCTAGCGGTATCAGATACGCAGTATTTT
TRBV30	11	NA	NA	TRBJ2-7	CAWSVRGEQYF	TGTGCCTGGAGTGTAAGGGGCGAGCAGTACTTC
TRBV2	12	NA	NA	TRBJ1-3	CASSEAFNSPYF	TGTGCCAGCAGTGAAGCGTTCAACAGCCCGTATTTT
TRBV29-1	12	TRBD1	NA	TRBJ1-5	CSVGTGDQPQHF	TGCAGCGTAGGGACAGGGGATCAGCCCCAGCATTTT
TRBV6-6	17	NA	NA	TRBJ1-3	CASSLLSVADSGNTIYF	TGTGCCAGCAGTCTTTTATCTGTGGCTGACTCTGGAAACACCATATATTTT
TRBV10-3	15	TRBD1	NA	TRBJ1-4	CAISEGTASNEKLFF	TGTGCCATCAGTGAAGGGACAGCATCTAATGAAAAACTGTTTTTT
TRBV5-1	17	TRBD1	NA	TRBJ2-2	CASSRGTGGLYTGELFF	TGCGCCAGCAGCCGCGGGACAGGGGGCTTGTACACCGGGGAGCTGTTTTTT
TRBV24-1	15	NA	NA	TRBJ2-5	CATSDGGTAQETQYF	TGTGCCACCAGTGATGGGGGGACAGCCCAAGAGACCCAGTACTTC
TRBV9	17	TRBD2	NA	TRBJ2-3	CASSVALLGGLDTTQYF	TGTGCCAGCAGCGTAGCTCTATTGGGAGGGTTGGATACGACGCAGTATTTT
TRBV5-1	15	NA	NA	TRBJ1-1	CASSLDGSSNTEAFF	TGCGCCAGCAGCTTGGATGGCAGTTCGAACACTGAAGCTTTCTTT